The 24 T cell receptor beta chains below were found in one sample sequenced in a study of CD8 T cells in ankylosing spondylitis. TCRdb passed the 5' RACE reads through MiXCR, listing each CDR3 protein once. The sample includes 15,000 to 20,000 distinct CDR3 sequences, 7% to 10% seen only once; the top ten take less than 40%. Sequenced sample: blood. The receptor source for this set is a male donor with ankylosing spondylitis or in good health (not recorded which).

This chain connects TRBV10-3 to TRBJ2-1, with 14 positions matching TRBD2. This CDR3 region has 20 residues. J was trimmed by 0 bases and V by 6 bases; bases with no gene match: 13. Germline values: CDR1 ENHRY, CDR2 SYGVKD. In DNA, the CDR3 is TGTGCCATCAGCCCCGGGACTAGCGGGAGTGCGGGGGGCTCCTACAATGAGCAGTTCTTC. It encodes CAISPGTSGSAGGSYNEQFF.

This clonotype was detected only a few times. The chain links TRBV5-1 to TRBJ1-4; 11 bases agree with TRBD1. The CDR3 contains 13 residues. Trimming cost V 5 bases and J 8 bases; bases outside gene matches: 2. Germline lookup yields CDR1 SGHRS and CDR2 YFSETQ. The CDR3 protein is CASRGQGGEKLFF. The CDR3 DNA is TGCGCCAGCAGGGGACAGGGGGGCGAAAAACTGTTTTTT.

This rearrangement joins TRBV27 to TRBJ1-3; D not resolved. There are 14 residues in the CDR3. V lost 3 bases and J lost 4, with 10 bases in between. Per germline, CDR1 MNHEY and CDR2 SMNVEV (reference sequence). CDR3 amino acids: CASSFTGSGNTIYF. The CDR3 DNA reads TGTGCCAGCAGTTTTACGGGATCGGGAAACACCATATATTTT.

The J gene is TRBJ2-3, the V gene TRBV7-3; TRBD2 agrees at 11 bases. Looked up from germline, CDR1 is SGHTA and CDR2 is FQGTGA. The CDR3 loop spans 16 amino acids. V lost 5 bases and J lost 2; bases outside the gene matches: 6. As DNA, the CDR3 is TGTGCCAGCAGCAGCCTAGCGGGAGGATCCACAGATACGCAGTATTTT. Translating it yields CASSSLAGGSTDTQYF.

V and J are TRBV12-3 or TRBV12-4 and TRBJ1-1; possibly TRBD1 for D (6 bases). This CDR3 has 13 amino acids. The V end lost 3 bases, the J end lost 5 bases, and 10 bases lay between the germline ends. The CDR3 coding sequence is TGTGCCAGCAGTTTTAAGGGGGTTACTGAAGCTTTCTTT. Its protein product is CASSFKGVTEAFF.

The rearrangement links TRBV28 to TRBJ1-4; TRBD1 matches 7 bases. With 3 bases clipped from V and 8 bases from J, the junction kept 9 bases outside the gene matches. Germline V gene sequence: CDR1 MDHEN, CDR2 SYDVKM. The CDR3 runs 15 residues. The CDR3 is CASSFRPGGREKLFF. CDR3 coding DNA: TGTGCCAGCAGTTTCCGTCCAGGGGGAAGGGAAAAACTGTTTTTT.

This clonotype was detected ten times or more. The chain employs TRBV5-1 and TRBJ2-7; no clear D gene. Germline V gives CDR1 SGHRS, CDR2 YFSETQ. V gave up 0 bases and J gave up 6 bases, with 10 bases separating them. The length of the CDR3 is 13 residues. For the CDR3, the DNA is TGCGCCAGCAGCTTGGTGGCCGGGTCCGAGCAGTACGTC. Protein: CASSLVAGSEQYV.

This chain joins TRBV12-3 or TRBV12-4 and TRBJ1-5; 8 bases are shared with TRBD1. The V segment lost 3 bases and the J segment 8 bases; nucleotides outside the gene matches: 6. This CDR3 is built from 14 residues. The CDR3, as DNA: TGTGCCAGCAGTTTTAACAGGGGGGAGGAGCCCCAGCATTTT. Amino acid sequence: CASSFNRGEEPQHF.

This clonotype has ten or more counts. V and J are TRBV11-2 and TRBJ2-2; D might be TRBD1 or TRBD2, each matching 5 bases. Trimming took 1 base from V and 5 from J, leaving 11 bases between them. The CDR3 is 15 residues long. CDR1 and CDR2 from the germline V gene are SGHAT and FQNNGV. DNA for the CDR3: TGTGCCAGCAGCTTAGCGGGACCCTCGACCGGGGAGCTGTTTTTT. This encodes CASSLAGPSTGELFF.

This clonotype was recorded many times. The chain employs TRBV20-1 and TRBJ1-1; D is perhaps TRBD1 (5 bases). Trimming removed 6 bases from V and 5 bases from J, with 22 bases in between. The CDR3 length is 15 residues. From germline, CDR1 is DFQATT and CDR2 SNEGSKA (reference sequence). The CDR3 region is CSAPKASGKGTEAFF. As DNA, the CDR3 is TGCAGTGCACCAAAAGCCTCAGGGAAGGGAACTGAAGCTTTCTTT.

V and J are TRBV12-3 or TRBV12-4 and TRBJ1-2; the D gene is possibly TRBD1 (5 bases). The ends were cut back, 3 bases at V and 8 bases at J, with 10 bases in the middle. The CDR3 consists of 12 residues. The CDR3 DNA reads TGTGCCAGCAGTTTGTCCGGGGCAGGCTACACCTTC. This translates into CASSLSGAGYTF.

The sample holds many counts of this clonotype. The rearrangement joins TRBV20-1 to TRBJ2-7; D is undetermined. Trimming took 3 bases from V and 6 from J, leaving 15 bases between them. The CDR3 runs 13 residues. CDR1 and CDR2 from the germline V gene are DFQATT and SNEGSKA (reference sequence). CDR3 loop: CSASGPTWGEQYF. CDR3 DNA: TGCAGTGCTAGTGGGCCCACGTGGGGCGAGCAGTACTTC.

This clonotype was observed a handful of times. The chain combines TRBV28 with TRBJ1-4, with TRBD1 identical over 8 bases. Losses at the gene ends were 6 bases for V and 5 bases for J; bases not matched to a gene: 8. Germline CDR1 is MDHEN and CDR2 is SYDVKM. The CDR3 loop spans 15 amino acids. CDR3 sequence reads: CASRSQGAQNEKLFF. The CDR3 DNA reads as TGTGCCAGCAGATCGCAGGGGGCTCAAAATGAAAAACTGTTTTTT.

This chain uses TRBV10-3 with TRBJ2-2; D may match TRBD1 or TRBD2 (5 bases each). Germline CDR1 reads ENHRY; CDR2 reads SYGVKD. The V end lost 4 bases, the J end lost 5 bases, and 8 bases lay between the germline ends. The CDR3 has 13 amino acids. This CDR3 reads CAISGGRTGELFF. In DNA form, the CDR3 reads TGTGCCATCAGTGGGGGGAGAACCGGGGAGCTGTTTTTT.

This clonotype was detected many times. V gene TRBV12-3 or TRBV12-4 combines with J gene TRBJ2-5; TRBD1 agrees at 7 bases. CDR3 length: 14 residues. V trimming: 4 bases; J trimming: 4 bases; junction bases outside the gene matches: 6. The CDR3 loop is CASSSPGGRETQYF. CDR3 bases: TGTGCCAGCAGTTCCCCAGGGGGAAGAGAGACCCAGTACTTC.

The sample holds many counts of this clonotype. V usage is TRBV20-1 and J usage is TRBJ1-4; 8 positions match TRBD1. The V gene's germline CDR1 is DFQATT and CDR2 SNEGSKA (reference sequence). V lost 7 bases to trimming and J lost 7 bases; unmatched junction nucleotides: 11. The CDR3 runs to 14 residues. The CDR3 sequence is CSGFGGTGGEKLFF. The DNA for the CDR3 is TGCAGTGGCTTTGGTGGGACAGGCGGTGAAAAACTGTTTTTT.

This clonotype was seen many times. This rearrangement joins TRBV7-2 to TRBJ2-7, with D hard to call. CDR1 SGHTA and CDR2 FQGNSA come from the germline V gene. Trimming shortened V by 4 bases and J by 6 bases, and 10 bases separated the two germline ends. This CDR3 region has 12 residues. The CDR3 sequence is CASSSMSREQYF. Here the CDR3 DNA reads TGTGCCAGCAGCTCAATGTCTCGCGAGCAGTACTTC.

This clonotype was seen repeatedly, ten times or more. The gene calls are TRBV3-1 and TRBJ2-1; TRBD2 agrees at 7 bases. The germline V gene encodes CDR1 LGHDT and CDR2 YNNKEL (reference sequence). There are 15 residues in the CDR3. Trimming at V came to 5 bases and at J to 2 bases, leaving 6 bases not matched to a gene. CDR3 residues: CASSYGAGAYNEQFF. CDR3 bases: TGTGCCAGCAGCTATGGGGCGGGAGCCTACAATGAGCAGTTCTTC.

This clonotype was seen ten or more times. The chain joins TRBV20-1 to TRBJ2-7, with TRBD2 matching 7 bases. Germline values: CDR1 DFQATT, CDR2 SNEGSKA (reference sequence). V lost 5 bases, J lost 3 bases, and 10 bases stayed unmatched. The CDR3 has 14 amino acids. The CDR3 loop reads CSAWEGPDYYEQYF. The CDR3 DNA reads as TGCAGTGCTTGGGAGGGTCCAGACTACTACGAGCAGTACTTC.

The gene calls are TRBV5-1 and TRBJ1-6; D ambiguous. Germline CDR1 SGHRS, CDR2 YFSETQ. This CDR3 is built from 14 residues. The V gene lost 4 bases and the J gene lost 10 bases, with 15 bases spanning the gap. This chain's CDR3 is CASSRAAVDSPLHF. The CDR3 nucleotides are TGCGCCAGCAGCCGGGCCGCAGTCGACTCACCCCTCCACTTT.

The chain has TRBV7-8 and TRBJ1-4; D remains ambiguous. V lost 5 bases, J lost 0 bases, and 13 bases lay in between. There are 16 residues in the CDR3. Looked up from germline, CDR1 is SGHVS and CDR2 is FQNEAQ. The CDR3 loop reads CASSPGRPATNEKLFF. CDR3 in DNA: TGTGCCAGCAGCCCCGGACGGCCCGCAACTAATGAAAAACTGTTTTTT.

The sample holds many counts of this clonotype. The CDR3 bases are TGCAGCGTTGTGAACCCGTCGAACACTGAAGCTTTCTTT. Translated, it gives CSVVNPSNTEAFF. This chain uses TRBV29-1 with TRBJ1-1; D remains ambiguous. Trimming pared 4 bases from V and 1 base from J, leaving 10 bases between. The germline V gene encodes CDR1 SQVTM and CDR2 ANQGSEA. This CDR3 spans 13 amino acids.

In regard to this clonotype: A much larger clone is a single base away; this may be a read error. The chain is built from TRBV6-2 or TRBV6-3 and TRBJ1-4; D unclear. Deletions cut 6 bases from V and 7 bases from J, with 15 bases between. From germline, CDR1 is MNHEY and CDR2 SVGEGT. This CDR3 is 14 amino acids long. The CDR3 sequence is CASRVRRRFEKLFF. Here the CDR3 DNA reads TGTGCCAGCAGAGTCAGGAGGAGATTTGAAAAACTGTTTTTT.

This clonotype has a count of ten or more. This chain links TRBV11-2 with TRBJ2-3; maybe TRBD1 (6 bases). The V end lost 6 bases, the J end lost 6 bases, and 25 bases lay between the germline ends. The germline CDR1 and CDR2 sequences are SGHAT and FQNNGV. There are 17 residues in the CDR3. The CDR3 loop is CASRPSGGQRWSDTQYF. For the CDR3, the DNA is TGTGCCAGCAGGCCATCCGGCGGACAGCGGTGGTCGGATACGCAGTATTTT.